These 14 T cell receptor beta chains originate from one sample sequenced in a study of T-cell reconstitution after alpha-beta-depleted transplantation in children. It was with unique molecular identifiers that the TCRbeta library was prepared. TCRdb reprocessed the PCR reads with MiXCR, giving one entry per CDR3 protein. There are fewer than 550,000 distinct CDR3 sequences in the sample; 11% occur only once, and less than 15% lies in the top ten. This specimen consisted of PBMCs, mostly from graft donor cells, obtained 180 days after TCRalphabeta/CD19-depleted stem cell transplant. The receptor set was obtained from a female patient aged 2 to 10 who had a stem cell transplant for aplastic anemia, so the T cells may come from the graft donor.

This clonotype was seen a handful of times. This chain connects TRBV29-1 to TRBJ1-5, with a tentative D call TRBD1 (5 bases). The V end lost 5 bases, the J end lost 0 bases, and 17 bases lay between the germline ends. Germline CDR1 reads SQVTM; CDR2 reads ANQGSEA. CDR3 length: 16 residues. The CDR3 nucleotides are TGCAGCGTTTACAATGGGAGCAGGGATAGCAATCAGCCCCAGCATTTT. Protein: CSVYNGSRDSNQPQHF. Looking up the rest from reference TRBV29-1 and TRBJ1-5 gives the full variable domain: SAVISQKPSRDICQRGTSLTIQCQVDSQVTMMFWYRQQPGQSLTLIATANQGSEATYESGFVIDKFPISRPNLTFSTLTVSNMSPEDSSIYLCSVYNGSRDSNQPQHFGDGTRLSIL.

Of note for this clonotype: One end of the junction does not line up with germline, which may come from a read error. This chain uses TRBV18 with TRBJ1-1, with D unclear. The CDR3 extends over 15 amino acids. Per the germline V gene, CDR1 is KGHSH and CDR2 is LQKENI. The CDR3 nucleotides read TGTGCCAGCTCAGACCTGAGAGTGGGAAACACTGACGCTTTCTTT. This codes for CASSDLRVGNTDAFF.

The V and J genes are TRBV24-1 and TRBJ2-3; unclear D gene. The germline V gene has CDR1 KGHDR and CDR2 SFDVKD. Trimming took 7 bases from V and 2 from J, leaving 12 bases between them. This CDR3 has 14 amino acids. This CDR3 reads CATRGQASTDTQYF. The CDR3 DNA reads TGTGCCACCAGGGGCCAGGCTTCCACAGATACGCAGTATTTT.

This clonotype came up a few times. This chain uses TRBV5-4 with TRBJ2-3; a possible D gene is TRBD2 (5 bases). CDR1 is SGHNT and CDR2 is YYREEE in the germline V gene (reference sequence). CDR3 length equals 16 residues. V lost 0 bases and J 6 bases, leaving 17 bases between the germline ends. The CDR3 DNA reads TGTGCCAGCAGCTTGGCGGTGTACTCAAGAGGGGATACGCAGTATTTT. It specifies CASSLAVYSRGDTQYF.

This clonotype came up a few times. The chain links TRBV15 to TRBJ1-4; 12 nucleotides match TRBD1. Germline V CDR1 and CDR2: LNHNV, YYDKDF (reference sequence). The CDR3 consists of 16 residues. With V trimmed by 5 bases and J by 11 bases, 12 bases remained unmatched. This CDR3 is CATSSNSGTGGGKLFF. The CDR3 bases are TGTGCCACCAGCTCGAACTCCGGGACAGGGGGCGGGAAACTGTTTTTT.

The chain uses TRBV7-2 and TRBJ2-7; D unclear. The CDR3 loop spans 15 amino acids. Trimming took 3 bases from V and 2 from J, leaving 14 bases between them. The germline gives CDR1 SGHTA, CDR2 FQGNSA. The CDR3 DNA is TGTGCCAGCAGCTTGTTCACCAGTTGTGCCTACGAGCAGTACGTC. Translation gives CASSLFTSCAYEQYV.

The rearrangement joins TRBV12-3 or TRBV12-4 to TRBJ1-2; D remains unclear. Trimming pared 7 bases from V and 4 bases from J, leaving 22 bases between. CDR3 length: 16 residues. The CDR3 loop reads CASTHRGEGPSYGYTF. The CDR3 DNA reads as TGTGCCAGCACCCACCGCGGGGAAGGACCCTCCTATGGCTACACCTTC.

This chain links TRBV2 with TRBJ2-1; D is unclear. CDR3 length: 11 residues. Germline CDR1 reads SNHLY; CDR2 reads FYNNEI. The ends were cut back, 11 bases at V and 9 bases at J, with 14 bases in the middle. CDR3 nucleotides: TGTGCCCAGGCTTACGGTGTTGAGCAGTTCTTC. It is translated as CAQAYGVEQFF.

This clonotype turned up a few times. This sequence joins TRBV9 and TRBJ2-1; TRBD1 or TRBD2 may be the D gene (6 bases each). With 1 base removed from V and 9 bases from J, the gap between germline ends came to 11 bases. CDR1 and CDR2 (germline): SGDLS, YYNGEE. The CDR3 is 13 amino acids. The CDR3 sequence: CASSVSGAVEQFF. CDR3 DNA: TGTGCCAGCAGCGTATCGGGGGCGGTTGAGCAGTTCTTC.

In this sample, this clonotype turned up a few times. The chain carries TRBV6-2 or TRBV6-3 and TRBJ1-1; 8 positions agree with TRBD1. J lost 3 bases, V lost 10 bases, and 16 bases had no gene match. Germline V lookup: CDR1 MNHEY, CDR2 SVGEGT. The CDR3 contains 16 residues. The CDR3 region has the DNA TGTGCCACCGCGGGACAGGAACCCGGAGGCGACACTGAAGCTTTCTTT. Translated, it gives CATAGQEPGGDTEAFF.

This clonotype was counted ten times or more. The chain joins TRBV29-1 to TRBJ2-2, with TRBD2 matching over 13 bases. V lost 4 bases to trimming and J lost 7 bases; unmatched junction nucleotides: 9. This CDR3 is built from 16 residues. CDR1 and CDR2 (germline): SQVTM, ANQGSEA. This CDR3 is CSVAPGLAGWDGELFF. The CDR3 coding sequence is TGCAGCGTTGCTCCGGGACTAGCGGGATGGGACGGGGAGCTGTTTTTT.

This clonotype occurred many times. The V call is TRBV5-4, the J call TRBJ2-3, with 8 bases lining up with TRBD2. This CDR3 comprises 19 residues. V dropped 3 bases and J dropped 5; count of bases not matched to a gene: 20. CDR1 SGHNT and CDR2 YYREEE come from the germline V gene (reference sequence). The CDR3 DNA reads TGTGCCAGCAGCTGGGCCTTGGGCGGTGCGGGAGGAAGTGGAGATACGCAGTATTTT. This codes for CASSWALGGAGGSGDTQYF.

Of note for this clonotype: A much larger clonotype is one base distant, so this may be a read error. CDR3 protein: CACRLGSNNEKLFF. The CDR3 DNA reads as TGTGCCTGCAGACTAGGATCAAATAATGAAAAACTGTTTTTT. The chain carries TRBV12-3 or TRBV12-4 and TRBJ1-4; D is uncertain. The length of the CDR3 is 14 residues.

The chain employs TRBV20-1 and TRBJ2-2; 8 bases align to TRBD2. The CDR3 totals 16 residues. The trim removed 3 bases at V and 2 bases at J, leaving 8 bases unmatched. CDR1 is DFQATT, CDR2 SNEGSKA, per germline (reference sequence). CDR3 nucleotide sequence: TGCAGTGCTAGGGGAAGACTAGCGAGAAACACCGGGGAGCTGTTTTTT. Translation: CSARGRLARNTGELFF.